This TCR beta chain was captured in a study of T cells in Graves' hyperthyroidism and ophthalmopathy (dated by TCRdb to about 2019). Broadly, across the study: Peripheral blood samples were taken at the time of initial diagnosis, prior to any treatment. A discovery cohort of around 100 patients, roughly 43 with Graves' ophthalmopathy and 57 with stable Graves' hyperthyroidism, was used to find distinguishing TCR V-J signatures. Whether ophthalmopathy could be predicted prospectively was tested in an independent validation cohort made up of roughly 19 hyperthyroidism patients plus 17 patients who later progressed to ophthalmopathy. The approximately 95 discovery patients were divided at random into training and test sets in a 7:3 ratio. Thyroid tissue and blood T-cell repertoires from roughly 6 Graves' hyperthyroidism patients were also compared in the study. After blood sampling, hyperthyroidism patients were treated with methimazole at a starting dose of 30 mg daily, and ophthalmopathy patients were treated with high-dose intravenous methylprednisolone. The paper reports TCR Vbeta CDR3 sequencing of 130 to 150 peripheral blood samples: some 41 ophthalmopathy, approximately 74 hyperthyroidism and around 17 progressor patients. Study-wide findings and limitations: In validation, the model predicted progression to ophthalmopathy with roughly 66% sensitivity and less than 80% specificity, a median of 6.5 months before onset. No statistical method was used to set the sample size in advance, and investigators knew the group allocation. A 13 V-J signature model separated ophthalmopathy from stable hyperthyroidism, with around 88% sensitivity and 81.08% specificity in cross-validation and 80%/75% in testing. Most expanded thyroid clonotypes (frequency above 0.001) were also detected in blood, suggesting blood repertoires may reflect thyroid immune responses.

Trimming takes 0 bases from V and 0 bases from J, and the germline ends sit 12 bases apart. Including cysteine and phenylalanine, the CDR3 has 17 amino acids. The DNA shown is the 51-base CDR3, in frame from base 1. The germline V gene encodes CDR1 SGHTA and CDR2 FQGNSA. This clonotype was counted ten times or more. What antigen it recognizes has not been identified. Per-base qualities were not stored, and no clone one base away is much larger. Stable Graves' hyperthyroidism was defined as no progression to ophthalmopathy during 18 months of follow-up. Hyperthyroidism patients were newly diagnosed, with disease duration under 2 months, and aged 18 to 65 years. Patients with uncontrolled infections, other autoimmune diseases, pregnancy or lactation were excluded. Diagnoses relied on clinical symptoms, serum thyroxine and TRAb, thyroid ultrasound and orbital computed tomography. PBMCs were separated from over 9 ml of fresh peripheral blood using Ficoll-Paque density gradient centrifugation. Trizol reagent was used to extract total RNA, and RNA quality was then checked on an Agilent 2100 Bioanalyzer.

Amplification of TCR beta CDR3 regions was carried out from RNA transcripts. A first-round RT-PCR of the TCR CDR3 used the HTBI primer set with the Qiagen OneStep RT-PCR kit. A second multiplex PCR round built the libraries, followed by size selection and purification. Libraries were sequenced paired-end with 100 bp reads on an Illumina HiSeq2000. Turning to the authors' computational methods: SOAPnuke was used to process the raw data, removing reads that contained adapters or uncalled bases, had a mean Phred below 15, or lacked an exact match to the constant primer or identifier. COPE v1.2.5 was used to merge high-quality paired reads, and clonotypes were defined as unique nucleotide sequences. MiTCR v1.1 was used to align the clonotypes against IMGT TRBV, TRBD and TRBJ reference segments. Analysis was restricted to V-J combinations with a frequency above 0.0001, which covered roughly 99% of repertoires. The TCS score was defined as the ratio of F50 (clonal expansion) to E x V (chaos), calculated using BLOSUM62-based TCRdist between CDR3 peptides within each V-J. Welch's t-statistics and random forest reduced roughly 500 V-J features to 13, which were used in a naive Bayes classifier (R e1071). The public reads were reprocessed in TCRdb via fastp at Q25 and MiXCR, keeping in-frame beta chains. Here each entry gathers all rows of one CDR3 protein and keeps the most common genes and DNA. These V and J calls are TCRdb output, not the study's own analysis. The sample profile shows hundreds of thousands of distinct CDR3 sequences; roughly 17% of them were found once. The ten largest clones represent 3.8% of the sample.

The clonotype originates from a woman under 40 with Graves' hyperthyroidism. The sample comprised blood. The chain is assembled from TRBV7-2 and TRBJ2-1; perhaps TRBD2 is the D gene, with 5 bases matching. The DNA reads as follows: TGTGCCAGCAGCTTAGCCGGATGGACTTTCTCCTACAATGAGCAGTTCTTC. Its coded protein is CASSLAGWTFSYNEQFF. This CDR3, with the reference TRBV7-2 and TRBJ2-1 proteins standing in past its ends, gives the full variable domain GAGVSQSPSNKVTEKGKDVELRCDPISGHTALYWYRQSLGQGLEFLIYFQGNSAPDKSGLPSDRFSAERTGGSVSTLTIQRTQQEDSAVYLCASSLAGWTFSYNEQFFGPGTRLTVL.